Below, 9 T cell receptor beta chains from the same sample are listed, as sequenced in a study of identical twins. One entry per CDR3 protein, called by TCRdb with MiXCR from the 5' RACE reads. The repertoire consists of approximately 700,000 distinct CDR3 sequences, with around a sixth occurring once and the leading ten covering about an eighth. These data are also associated with another study on T cells expressing NK-cell markers.

Material for sequencing was PBMCs. These receptors were obtained from a woman in her late teens or twenties in good health.

This clonotype was seen a few times. The chain combines TRBV12-3 or TRBV12-4 with TRBJ2-3, with 10 bases aligning to TRBD2. V lost 6 bases to trimming and J lost 2 bases; unmatched junction nucleotides: 5. This CDR3 spans 15 amino acids. The CDR3 nucleotides read TGTGCCAGCAGCCCAGCGGGGGGGCTCACAGATACGCAGTATTTT. Its translation: CASSPAGGLTDTQYF.

This clonotype came up a few times. The chain combines TRBV29-1 with TRBJ2-2, with 7 nucleotides matching TRBD1. The V and J ends lost 4 bases and 0 bases, in that order; junction bases with no gene match: 2. The CDR3 contains 14 residues. Germline V gene data show CDR1 as SQVTM and CDR2 as ANQGSEA. The CDR3 reads CSVVQGANTGELFF. For the CDR3, the DNA is TGCAGCGTTGTTCAGGGGGCGAACACCGGGGAGCTGTTTTTT.

This clonotype was recorded many times. The rearrangement joins TRBV3-1 to TRBJ2-1; TRBD2 agrees at 11 bases. Per germline, CDR1 LGHDT and CDR2 YNNKEL (reference sequence). This CDR3 spans 15 amino acids. Germline trimming cut 3 bases from V and 3 bases from J; bases unmatched to any gene: 1. CDR3 residues: CASSQTSGIYNEQFF. The CDR3 DNA reads TGTGCCAGCAGCCAGACTAGCGGGATCTACAATGAGCAGTTCTTC.

The V and J genes are TRBV20-1 and TRBJ1-4; D unclear. Trimming pared 5 bases from V and 7 bases from J, leaving 17 bases between. The CDR3 spans 14 residues. Germline V gene lookup returns CDR1 DFQATT and CDR2 SNEGSKA (reference sequence). CDR3 in amino acids: CSARRSQASEKLFF. The DNA for the CDR3 is TGCAGTGCTCGGAGAAGTCAGGCGAGTGAAAAACTGTTTTTT.

The chain links TRBV20-1 to TRBJ2-3, with D possibly being TRBD1 (6 bases). CDR3 length: 17 amino acids. Between the trimmed V and J ends, which lost 1 base and 6 bases, there was a span of 23 bases. The germline V gene has CDR1 DFQATT and CDR2 SNEGSKA (reference sequence). CDR3 sequence reads: CSARVLGAGFQGDTQYF. CDR3 in DNA: TGCAGTGCTAGAGTCTTGGGGGCCGGATTTCAAGGGGATACGCAGTATTTT.

The chain employs TRBV20-1 and TRBJ2-7, with 8 bases identical to TRBD1. V lost 5 bases and J lost 2; bases outside the gene matches: 5. The CDR3 loop spans 13 amino acids. Germline loops: CDR1 DFQATT, CDR2 SNEGSKA (reference sequence). CDR3 DNA sequence: TGCAGTGCTCACTGGACAGGGACCTACGAGCAGTACTTC. As protein: CSAHWTGTYEQYF.

The J gene is TRBJ1-2, the V gene TRBV15; D not resolved. V dropped 0 bases and J dropped 8 bases, with 7 bases sitting between them. The CDR3 loop spans 12 amino acids. CDR1 and CDR2 from the germline V gene are LNHNV and YYDKDF (reference sequence). The chain's CDR3 is CATSRDYVGYTF. The CDR3 coding sequence is TGTGCCACCAGCAGAGATTATGTGGGCTACACCTTC.

This clonotype was observed a few times. This rearrangement joins TRBV29-1 to TRBJ2-7, with 7 nucleotides matching TRBD1. This CDR3 region has 16 residues. Trimming removed 0 bases from V and 3 bases from J; junction bases left unmatched: 11. Germline CDR1 and CDR2: SQVTM and ANQGSEA. The CDR3 nucleotides read TGCAGCGTTGAAGAGAGAGGGGGCGGTTTGGGCTACGAGCAGTACTTC. This gives the protein CSVEERGGGLGYEQYF.

V gene TRBV6-1 combines with J gene TRBJ2-3, with D possibly being TRBD2 (6 bases). CDR3 length equals 14 residues. Looked up from germline, CDR1 is MNHNS and CDR2 is SASEGT. With 0 bases removed from V and 6 bases from J, the gap between germline ends came to 10 bases. Here the CDR3 reads CASSEASGADTQYF. The CDR3 nucleotides read TGTGCCAGCAGTGAAGCATCGGGAGCCGATACGCAGTATTTT.